The clone carrying this TCR beta chain showed up just a few times. Its antigen remains unidentified. This entry is derived from a study of T cell repertoires in cytomegalovirus infection. CDR3 length: 13 amino acids. Trimming pared 0 bases from V and 8 bases from J, leaving 8 bases between. CDR1 SGHRS and CDR2 YFSETQ come from the germline V gene. Overall study results and limits: Frequencies of public TCR beta families were cumulated, and this identified carriers of CMV plus the relevant HLA. Within the response measured ex vivo, HLA-C-restricted CMV-specific TCR beta clonotypes were dominant.

Via MiXCR, TCRdb re-called the reads, giving one row per CDR3 protein. The sample lists approximately 990,000 distinct CDR3 sequences, around 31% seen once, with over 13% in the top ten. This receptor was taken from a human donor in good health (CMV status not recorded). Some clones in this sample may be carry-over from other donors' samples. The chain employs TRBV5-1 and TRBJ1-4; no clear D. The material sequenced was cultured CD8+ T cells from PBMCs, taken from culture after CMV antigen stimulation. CDR3 nucleotides: TGCGCCAGCAGCTTGGGGATTGGAGAAAAACTGTTTTTT. It translates to CASSLGIGEKLFF.